The present entry profiles one T cell receptor beta chain with its context. What it binds is not known. The sample's treatment: roughly ten-day PBMC culture with coronavirus spike peptide pools or control peptides (ViraFEST assay). These data come from a study of vaccination and CD4 T cells after COVID-19. The Oncomine TCR Beta short-read assay sequenced DNA from cultured CD4+ T cells. Researchers extracted genomic DNA from CD4+ T cells that had been cultured. TCRdb fed the PCR reads into MiXCR, producing one record per CDR3 protein. The sample lists 25,000 or so distinct CDR3 sequences, around 69% occurring once. This sequence was found in a human donor who received a COVID-19 vaccine. The sequences come from CD4+ T cells from blood, cultured in vitro, collected after SARS-CoV-2 vaccination.

CDR3 sequence: CASSFGDIRDEQFF. The CDR3 coding sequence is TGTGCCAGCAGCTTCGGGGATATAAGGGATGAGCAGTTCTTC. The rearrangement links TRBV7-2 to TRBJ2-1; TRBD2 is a possible D gene (5 bases). This CDR3 has 14 residues. Germline values: CDR1 SGHTA, CDR2 FQGNSA. V dropped 3 bases and J dropped 8 bases, with 14 bases sitting between them.